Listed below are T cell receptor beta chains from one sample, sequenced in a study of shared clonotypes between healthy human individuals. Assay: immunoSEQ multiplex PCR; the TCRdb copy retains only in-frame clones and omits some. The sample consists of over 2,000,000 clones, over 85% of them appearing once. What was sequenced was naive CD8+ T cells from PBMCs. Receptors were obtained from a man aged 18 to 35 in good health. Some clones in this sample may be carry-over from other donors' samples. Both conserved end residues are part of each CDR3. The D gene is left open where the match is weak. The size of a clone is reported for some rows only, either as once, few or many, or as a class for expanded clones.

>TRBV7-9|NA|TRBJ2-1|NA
TGTGCCACCTCGTCTAGCAGCGTTGAGCAGTTCTTC
CATSSSSVEQFF
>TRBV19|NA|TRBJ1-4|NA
TGTGCCAGTAGTATGGGAGGGGAGGCAACTAATGAAAAACTGTTTTTT
CASSMGGEATNEKLFF
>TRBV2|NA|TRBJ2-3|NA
TGTGCCAGGACGGTGCTGCGGAGCACAGATACGCAGTATTTT
CARTVLRSTDTQYF
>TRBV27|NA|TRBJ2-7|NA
TGTGCCAGCAGTCCCGGAAAGGGGGTATACGAGCAGTACTTC
CASSPGKGVYEQYF
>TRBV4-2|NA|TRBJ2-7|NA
TGTGCCAGCTCGCAAGGGGAATACGAGCAGTACTTC
CASSQGEYEQYF
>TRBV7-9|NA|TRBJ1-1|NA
TGTGCCAGCAGCTTAGCTTCGGGTGGCGGCACTGAAGCTTTCTTT
CASSLASGGGTEAFF
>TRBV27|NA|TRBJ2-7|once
TGTGCCAGCAGTAAGGGACTCTCCTACGAGCAGTACTTC
CASSKGLSYEQYF
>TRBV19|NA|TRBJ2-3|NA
TGTGCCAGTAGTATAGAGGTAGTCCGCGCAGATACGCAGTATTTT
CASSIEVVRADTQYF
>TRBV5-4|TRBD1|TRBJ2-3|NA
TGTGCCAGCAGCTTGGACTTCCGGGACAGGGGCGACACAGATACGCAGTATTTT
CASSLDFRDRGDTDTQYF
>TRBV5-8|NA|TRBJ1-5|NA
TGTGCCAGCACCCCGAATATTGGCGTCAATCAGCCCCAGCATTTT
CASTPNIGVNQPQHF
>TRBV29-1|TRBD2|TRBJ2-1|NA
TGCAGCGTTTTTTTCGCGGGAGGGCCCGCGACCAGCGATGAGCAGTTCTTC
CSVFFAGGPATSDEQFF
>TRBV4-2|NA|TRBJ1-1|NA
TGTGCCAGCAGCCAAGGTCAGCTGGGGACTGAAGCTTTCTTT
CASSQGQLGTEAFF
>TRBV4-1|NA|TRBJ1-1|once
TGCGCCAGCTCACCACCCAATGGACTCATGAACACTGAAGCTTTCTTT
CASSPPNGLMNTEAFF
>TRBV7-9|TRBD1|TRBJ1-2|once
TGTGCCAGCAGCTTTGCAGGGGGAAGCGATGGCTACACCTTC
CASSFAGGSDGYTF
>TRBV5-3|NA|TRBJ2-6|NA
TGTGCCAGAAGCTTGCCCGCGGGGACTGGGGCCAACGTCCTGACTTTC
CARSLPAGTGANVLTF
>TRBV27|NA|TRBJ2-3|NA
TGTGCCAGCAGGACGACTAGTACTAGCACAGATACGCAGTATTTT
CASRTTSTSTDTQYF
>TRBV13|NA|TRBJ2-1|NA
TGTGCCAGCAGCTTCGGGTACAATGAGCAGTTCTTC
CASSFGYNEQFF
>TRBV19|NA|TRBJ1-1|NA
TGTGCCAGTAGTCCCCGGACGGGCATGAACACTGAAGCTTTCTTT
CASSPRTGMNTEAFF
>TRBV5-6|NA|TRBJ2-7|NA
TGTGCCAGCAACCCGGGGGGCAGCTCCTACGAGCAGTACTTC
CASNPGGSSYEQYF
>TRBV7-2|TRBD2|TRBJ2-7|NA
TGTGCCAGCACTCAGGAGGGACTAGCGTCCCCCGAGCAGTACTTC
CASTQEGLASPEQYF
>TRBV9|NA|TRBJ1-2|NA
TGTGCCAGCAGCGTAGAGGGATCCTATGGCTACACCTTC
CASSVEGSYGYTF
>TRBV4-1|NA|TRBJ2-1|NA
TGCGCCAGCAGCCCCGAAGGGTTCGGTGAGCAGTTCTTC
CASSPEGFGEQFF
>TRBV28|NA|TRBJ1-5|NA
TGTGCCAGCAGAGACAACAGGGACCTTAGCAATCAGCCCCAGCATTTT
CASRDNRDLSNQPQHF
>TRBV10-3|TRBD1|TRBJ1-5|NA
TGTGCCACACAGTGGGACAGGGGAGTTTTTGGCAATCAGCCCCAGCATTTT
CATQWDRGVFGNQPQHF
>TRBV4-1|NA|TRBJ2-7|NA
TGCGCCAGCAGCCAAGATGGGGGAATCGAGCAGTACTTC
CASSQDGGIEQYF
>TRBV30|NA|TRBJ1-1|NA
TGTGCCTGGAGTGTTGGTATTGGGTCCACTGAAGCTTTCTTT
CAWSVGIGSTEAFF
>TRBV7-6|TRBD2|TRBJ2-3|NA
TGTGCCAGCAGCTTAGAGGGACTAGCGGGATTAGATACGCAGTATTTT
CASSLEGLAGLDTQYF
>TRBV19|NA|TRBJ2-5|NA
TGTGCCAGTAGTATAGCCAGACAGCAAGAGACCCAGTACTTC
CASSIARQQETQYF
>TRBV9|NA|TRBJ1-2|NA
TGTGCCAGCAGCGCGTTTTCAGGAGGGAGTTATGGCTACACCTTC
CASSAFSGGSYGYTF
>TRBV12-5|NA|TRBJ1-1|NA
TGTGCTAGTGGCGAAACACAGGGATTAATGAACACTGAAGCTTTCTTT
CASGETQGLMNTEAFF
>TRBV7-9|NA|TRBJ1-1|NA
TGTGCCAGCAGCTTAATTGGGGAAGCTTTCTTT
CASSLIGEAFF
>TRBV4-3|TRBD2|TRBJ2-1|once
TGCGCCAGCAGCCAAGGGACTAGCGGGACCCCCTACAATGAGCAGTTCTTC
CASSQGTSGTPYNEQFF
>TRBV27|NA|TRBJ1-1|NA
TGTGCCAGCAGTTTATCGGTAATGAACACTGAAGCTTTCTTT
CASSLSVMNTEAFF
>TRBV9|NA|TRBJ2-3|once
TGTGCCAGCAGCCTCGGCGGGGCGAGCACAGATACGCAGTATTTT
CASSLGGASTDTQYF
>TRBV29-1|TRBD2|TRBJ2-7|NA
TGCAGCGTGAGACTCGCTAGCGGGCAGTACTTC
CSVRLASGQYF
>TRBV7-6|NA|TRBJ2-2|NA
TGTGCCAGCAGTTTTGTCGCAGGGGTCAGCACCGGGGAGCTGTTTTTT
CASSFVAGVSTGELFF
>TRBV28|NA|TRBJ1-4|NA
TGTGCCAGCATCCAGACATCGCGGGATGAAAAACTGTTTTTT
CASIQTSRDEKLFF
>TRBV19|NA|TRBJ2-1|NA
TGTGCCAGTACCCAGGGTGGCTTGGAGCAGTTCTTC
CASTQGGLEQFF
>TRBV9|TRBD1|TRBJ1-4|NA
TGTGCCAGCAGCGAAAGCCGGGACAGTAATGAAAAACTGTTTTTT
CASSESRDSNEKLFF
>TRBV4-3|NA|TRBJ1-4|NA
TGCGCCAGCAGCCAAGATGGGGGATCGGGTGAAAAACTGTTTTTT
CASSQDGGSGEKLFF
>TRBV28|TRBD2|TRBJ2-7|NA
TGTGCCAGCAGACCGGGACTATCCACCTACGAGCAGTACTTC
CASRPGLSTYEQYF
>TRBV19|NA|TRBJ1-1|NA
TGTGCCAGTAGGGGGGGCTGGAACACTGAAGCTTTCTTT
CASRGGWNTEAFF
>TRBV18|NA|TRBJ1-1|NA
TGTGCCAGCTCACCAGTTCCAGGGGAGAACACTGAAGCTTTCTTT
CASSPVPGENTEAFF
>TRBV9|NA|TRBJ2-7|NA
TGTGCCAGCAGCGCCGTCGGTGGGCTAGGATACGAGCAGTACTTC
CASSAVGGLGYEQYF
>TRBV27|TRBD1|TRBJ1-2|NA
TGTGCCAGCAGTGCCTACGGGACAGTGAACTATGGCTACACCTTC
CASSAYGTVNYGYTF
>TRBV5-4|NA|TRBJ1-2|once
TGTGCCAGCAGCGGACTCGGGGATAACTATGGCTACACCTTC
CASSGLGDNYGYTF
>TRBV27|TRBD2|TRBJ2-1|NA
TGTGCCAGCAGTTTGATGGCGGGAGGGCCCAATGAGCAGTTCTTC
CASSLMAGGPNEQFF
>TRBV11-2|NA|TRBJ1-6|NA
TGTGCCAGCAGCTTGGGACCAGCTTATAATTCACCCCTCCACTTT
CASSLGPAYNSPLHF
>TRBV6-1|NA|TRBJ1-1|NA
TGTGCCAGCAGGGTAGGTAACACTGAAGCTTTCTTT
CASRVGNTEAFF
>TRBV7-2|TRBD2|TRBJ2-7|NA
TGTGCCAGCAGCCCACGGTCTAGCGGCCTCTACGAGCAGTACTTC
CASSPRSSGLYEQYF
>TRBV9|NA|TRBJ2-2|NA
TGTGCCAGCAGCTCACGACACGGTGACACCGGGGAGCTGTTTTTT
CASSSRHGDTGELFF